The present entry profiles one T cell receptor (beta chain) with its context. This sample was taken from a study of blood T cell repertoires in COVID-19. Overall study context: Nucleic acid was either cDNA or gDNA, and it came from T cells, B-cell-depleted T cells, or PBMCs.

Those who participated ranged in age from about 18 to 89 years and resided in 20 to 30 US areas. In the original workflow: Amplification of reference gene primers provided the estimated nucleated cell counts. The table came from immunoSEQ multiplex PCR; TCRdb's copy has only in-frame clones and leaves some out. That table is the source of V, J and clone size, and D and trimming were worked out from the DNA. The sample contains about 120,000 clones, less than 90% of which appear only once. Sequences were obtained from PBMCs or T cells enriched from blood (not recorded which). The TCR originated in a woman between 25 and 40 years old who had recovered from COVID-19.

CDR3 nucleotides: TGTGCCAGCAGCTTCGGGGGGGGGCGCTACGAGCAGTACTTC. Translation: CASSFGGGRYEQYF. This sequence joins TRBV7-2 and TRBJ2-7, with 8 bases lining up with TRBD2. The J segment lost 3 bases and the V segment lost 3 bases, leaving 4 bases of the junction unmatched. The CDR3 has 14 amino acids. CDR1 and CDR2 from the germline V gene are SGHTA and FQGNSA.